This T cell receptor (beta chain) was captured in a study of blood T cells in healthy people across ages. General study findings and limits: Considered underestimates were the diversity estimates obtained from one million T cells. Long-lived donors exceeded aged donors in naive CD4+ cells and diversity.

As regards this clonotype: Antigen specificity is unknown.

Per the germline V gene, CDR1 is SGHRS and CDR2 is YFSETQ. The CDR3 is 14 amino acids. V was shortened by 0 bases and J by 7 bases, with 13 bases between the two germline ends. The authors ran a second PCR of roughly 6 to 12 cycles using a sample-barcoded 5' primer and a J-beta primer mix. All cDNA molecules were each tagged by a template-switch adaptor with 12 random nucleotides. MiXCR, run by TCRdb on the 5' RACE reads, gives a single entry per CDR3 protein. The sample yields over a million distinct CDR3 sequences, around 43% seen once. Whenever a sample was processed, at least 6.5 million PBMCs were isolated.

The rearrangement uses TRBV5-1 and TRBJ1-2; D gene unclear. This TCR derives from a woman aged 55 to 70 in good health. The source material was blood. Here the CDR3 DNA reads TGCGCCAGCAGCTTGGAGGGAGGGATTTCTGGCTACACCTTC. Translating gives CASSLEGGISGYTF.